The clone carrying this T cell receptor beta chain occurred once. Its antigen is undetermined. The sample belongs to a study of CD8 T cells in Susac syndrome. A quantity of about 0.5 to 1 ug RNA underwent reverse transcription using random hexamers. TCRdb reprocessed the immunoSEQ multiplex PCR reads with MiXCR, giving one entry per CDR3 protein. This sample has some 130,000 distinct CDR3 sequences, with roughly 94% found just once. Per the germline V gene, CDR1 is SQVTM and CDR2 is ANQGSEA. The CDR3 sequence is 14 residues long. Trimming stripped 2 bases from V and 8 bases from J, with 16 bases between. Patients with Susac syndrome fulfilled recently defined diagnostic criteria for definite or probable disease. Study results and limitations: The number of Susac-specific public clones found was sixteen in total CD8+ repertoires and 4 to 6 in CD8+ TEMRA repertoires.

This clonotype was obtained from a human donor with Susac syndrome. The sequenced sample consisted of CD8+ T cells from PBMCs. The rearrangement links TRBV29-1 to TRBJ2-1; tentative D call: TRBD1 (6 bases). As DNA, the CDR3 is TGCAGCGTTGAACGTGACAGGCTCGAGGATGAGCAGTTCTTC. Its translation is CSVERDRLEDEQFF.